What follows describes a single TCR beta chain. The specificity of this receptor is unknown. Libraries came from 5' RACE. For each TCR library, approximately 4,000 ng of total RNA was used. For each sample, cDNA synthesis with SMARTScribe reverse transcriptase was split into eight separate reactions. During cDNA synthesis, template switching was used to introduce unique molecular identifiers that contained a 6-nucleotide sample barcode. TCRalpha and TCRbeta cDNA was amplified in two nested PCRs of around 15 and 9 cycles, and bead purification was carried out after each PCR. Before amplification, the cDNA was both treated with uracil DNA-glycosylase and purified with the QIAquick PCR purification kit. The second PCR added Illumina TruSeq-compatible adapters along with sample-specific barcodes. Library quality and concentration were assessed using TapeStation and Qubit, and 4.5 to 6.5 ng of each library was pooled. Sequencing of the pooled libraries was done on an Illumina HiSeq2500 single-index Rapid Run using custom sequencing primers and 2 x 100 bp reads. As for how the authors treated the data: PCR and sequencing errors were corrected by UMI-based consensus assembly using MiGEC version 1.2.6. MiXCR version 2.1.1 was used to carry out V(D)J alignment, clonotype assembly and CDR3 extraction. Gene usage, clonotype sharing and MAIT/NKT TCR abundance were normalised by analysing the top 1000, 10 000 and 20 000 clonotypes per sample. After downsampling to 27 000 UMIs, diversity was calculated as the inverse Simpson index using the vegan R package. Paired Mann-Whitney U tests were applied to discordant twin pairs, with Benjamini-Hochberg correction for multiple testing. TCRdb reprocessed the raw reads; every CDR3 protein sequence is a single record, and DNA is not supplied. The V and J calls were not made by the authors but by TCRdb's processing. For this sample, the table gives about 200,000 distinct CDR3 sequences. The biggest ten clones account for 7.7% of the sample.

This specimen comes from a study of monozygotic twins with inflammatory bowel disease (dated by TCRdb to between 2018 and 2021). With respect to the entire study: The complete study included about 28 monozygotic twin pairs: 19 IBD-discordant Danish pairs and nine German pairs, of which four were IBD-concordant and five were IBD-discordant. Each individual had, on average, about 151 000 unique TCRalpha sequences and 181 000 unique TCRbeta sequences available for analysis. Disease-associated traits were sought mainly through comparisons between IBD patients and their genetically identical healthy co-twins within discordant pairs.

Summary of the overall study and its limitations: Because patients received different immunosuppressive treatments, the repertoires may have picked up extra background noise and variability between individuals. No single strong signal or clonotype linked to IBD turned up in the results, so the idea that one exists was not supported. Repertoire similarity did not differ between concordant and discordant twins, which could be due to limited statistical power. Distinction between different T cell subtypes could not be achieved in the analysis. Compared with healthy twins, IBD patients shared fewer clonotypes with other individuals, and the difference was most pronounced in patients with signs of disease activity. Measured by the inverse Simpson index, TCRbeta repertoire diversity was lower in IBD patients than in their healthy co-twins.

An approximately 2.5 ml peripheral blood sample was drawn into PAXgene tubes per donor and stored at -80°C. Without any T cell sorting, total RNA was extracted from whole blood using the PAXgene blood miRNA kit on an automated QIAcube. Deep TCRalpha and TCRbeta repertoire profiling with unique molecular barcoding was performed on peripheral blood of monozygotic twin pairs concordant or discordant for inflammatory bowel disease. Smoking habits were recorded for all twin pairs, and individuals were classified as current, former or never smokers. For CDR1 and CDR2, the germline V gene lists SGHTA and FQGNSA. The CDR3, from cysteine to phenylalanine, totals 14 residues. The protein alone is recorded here.

Specimen: blood. This TCR derives from a human donor with ulcerative colitis or Crohn's disease, or a healthy co-twin of an affected twin (not recorded which). The chain is encoded by TRBV7-2 joined to TRBJ2-1; with no DNA, the TCRdb D assignment of TRBD2 cannot be verified. CDR3 region: CATSRTSGNNEQFF.